The 5 T cell receptor beta chains reported below all come from one sample, sequenced in a study of cytomegalovirus exposure and HLA in healthy donors. Only in-frame clones appear in the TCRdb table, and some are missing; sequencing was by immunoSEQ multiplex PCR. This table has some 150,000 clones, approximately 90% appearing once. Sample: PBMCs. The origin of the receptors is a man younger than 35 in good health and CMV-seronegative.

The chain carries TRBV2 and TRBJ1-2, with TRBD1 matching over 11 bases. CDR3 length: 14 amino acids. Germline trimming cut 7 bases from V and 10 bases from J; bases unmatched to any gene: 11. Germline assignment: CDR1 SNHLY and CDR2 FYNNEI. The CDR3 loop reads CASMDRGLPMDYTF. DNA for the CDR3: TGTGCCAGCATGGACAGGGGGCTTCCTATGGACTACACCTTC. The complete variable domain, with remaining parts taken from reference TRBV2 and TRBJ1-2, reads EPEVTQTPSHQVTQMGQEVILRCVPISNHLYFYWYRQILGQKVEFLVSFYNNEISEKSEIFDDQFSVERPDGSNFTLKIRSTKLEDSAMYFCASMDRGLPMDYTFGSGTRLTVV.

This clone appeared a few times. The rearrangement joins TRBV19 to TRBJ2-5, with D maybe TRBD1 (6 bases). The germline CDR1 and CDR2 sequences are LNHDA and SQIVND (reference sequence). The germline V and J ends were trimmed by 5 bases and 1 base, with 8 bases remaining between them. CDR3 length equals 13 residues. The chain's CDR3 is CASSQGSQETQYF. The CDR3 DNA is TGTGCCAGTAGTCAGGGGTCCCAAGAGACCCAGTACTTC. The full variable domain, completed using reference TRBV19 and TRBJ2-5, is DGGITQSPKYLFRKEGQNVTLSCEQNLNHDAMYWYRQDPGQGLRLIYYSQIVNDFQKGDIAEGYSVSREKKESFPLTVTSAQKNPTAFYLCASSQGSQETQYFGPGTRLLVL.

The chain combines TRBV28 with TRBJ2-1, with D maybe TRBD1 (8 bases). Germline V lookup: CDR1 MDHEN, CDR2 SYDVKM. This CDR3 is built from 17 residues. V shed 6 bases and J shed 5 bases, with 23 bases lying between them. The CDR3 DNA follows: TGTGCCAGCAGACCTTGGGGGGGCAGGGGGCAAAACAATGAGCAGTTCTTC. Protein product: CASRPWGGRGQNNEQFF. Drawing the rest from reference TRBV28 and TRBJ2-1, the complete variable domain is DVKVTQSSRYLVKRTGEKVFLECVQDMDHENMFWYRQDPGLGLRLIYFSYDVKMKEKGDIPEGYSVSREKKERFSLILESASTNQTSMYLCASRPWGGRGQNNEQFFGPGTRLTVL.

This clone has only one observation. The chain combines TRBV10-3 with TRBJ2-1; TRBD2 matches 8 bases. J was trimmed by 6 bases and V by 7 bases; bases with no gene match: 8. Germline V CDR1 and CDR2: ENHRY, SYGVKD. The CDR3 covers 14 residues. Here the CDR3 DNA reads TGTGCCATCAAAGCGGGAGTATCTCCCAATGAGCAGTTCTTC. Encoded protein: CAIKAGVSPNEQFF.

Only one count was recorded for this clone. The chain links TRBV14 to TRBJ2-3, with 9 bases matching TRBD2. CDR3 length: 17 residues. The germline CDR1 and CDR2 sequences are SGHDN and FVKESK. Losses at the gene ends were 7 bases for V and 4 bases for J; bases not matched to a gene: 15. The DNA of the CDR3 is TGTGCCAGCAACGGCGGGGTCGGCGGGGGGGCCCCAGATACGCAGTATTTT. Its translation: CASNGGVGGGAPDTQYF.